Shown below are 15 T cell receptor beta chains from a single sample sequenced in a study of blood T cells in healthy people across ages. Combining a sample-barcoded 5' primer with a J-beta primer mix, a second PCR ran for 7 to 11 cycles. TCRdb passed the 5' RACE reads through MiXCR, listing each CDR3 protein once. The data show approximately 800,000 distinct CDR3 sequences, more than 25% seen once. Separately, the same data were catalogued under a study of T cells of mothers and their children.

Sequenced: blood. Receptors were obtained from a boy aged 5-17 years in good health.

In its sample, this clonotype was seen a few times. In DNA, the CDR3 is TGTGCCAGCAGCGCCTCGGGACAGGGGGTTTTGGGTGAGCAGTACTTC. Protein: CASSASGQGVLGEQYF. This chain joins TRBV7-9 and TRBJ2-7, with 11 bases lining up with TRBD1. The CDR3 has 16 amino acids. CDR1 SEHNR and CDR2 FQNEAQ come from the germline V gene (reference sequence). V lost 5 bases and J lost 7; bases outside the gene matches: 13.

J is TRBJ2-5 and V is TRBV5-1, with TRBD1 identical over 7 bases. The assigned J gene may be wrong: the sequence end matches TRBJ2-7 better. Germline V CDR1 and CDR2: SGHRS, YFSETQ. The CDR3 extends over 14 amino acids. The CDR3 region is CASSSNLQGYEQYF. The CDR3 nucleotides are TGCGCCAGCAGCTCAAATTTACAGGGGTACGAGCAGTACTTC.

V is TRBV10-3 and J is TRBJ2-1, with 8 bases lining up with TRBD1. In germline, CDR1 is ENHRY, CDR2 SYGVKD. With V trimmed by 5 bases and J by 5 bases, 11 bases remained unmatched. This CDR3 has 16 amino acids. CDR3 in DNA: TGTGCCATCAGTCAAACGGACAGGGAACTCCACAATGAGCAGTTCTTC. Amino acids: CAISQTDRELHNEQFF.

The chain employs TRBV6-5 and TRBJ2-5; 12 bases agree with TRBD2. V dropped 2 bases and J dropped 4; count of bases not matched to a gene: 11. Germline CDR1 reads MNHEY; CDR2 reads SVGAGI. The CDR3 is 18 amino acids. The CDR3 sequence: CASSYRASGGGVSETQYF. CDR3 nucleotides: TGTGCCAGCAGTTACAGGGCTAGCGGGGGGGGAGTATCAGAGACCCAGTACTTC.

The CDR3, as DNA: TGTGCCAGCAGCCAGGGAGTGGCCGAGCAGTACTTC. Protein sequence: CASSQGVAEQYF. The chain couples TRBV3-1 to TRBJ2-5, with D maybe TRBD2 (5 bases). The DNA end favors TRBJ2-7, so the J call may be wrong. This CDR3 has 12 amino acids. Germline CDR1 LGHDT, CDR2 YNNKEL (reference sequence).

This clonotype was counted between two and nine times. For the CDR3, the DNA is TGCGCCAGCAGCCGAGACACCGCGAACACCGGGGAGCTGTTTTTT. It encodes CASSRDTANTGELFF. This chain joins TRBV5-1 and TRBJ2-2, with D uncertain. The CDR3 totals 15 residues. Germline CDR1 reads SGHRS; CDR2 reads YFSETQ. The V end was cut by 4 bases, the J end by 0 bases, with 10 bases between.

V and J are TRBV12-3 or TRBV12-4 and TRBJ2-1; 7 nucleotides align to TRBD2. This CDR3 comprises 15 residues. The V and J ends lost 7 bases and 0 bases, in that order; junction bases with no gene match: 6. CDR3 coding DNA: TGTGCCAGCATCTTAAGCGGGGCCTCCTACAATGAGCAGTTCTTC. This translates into CASILSGASYNEQFF.

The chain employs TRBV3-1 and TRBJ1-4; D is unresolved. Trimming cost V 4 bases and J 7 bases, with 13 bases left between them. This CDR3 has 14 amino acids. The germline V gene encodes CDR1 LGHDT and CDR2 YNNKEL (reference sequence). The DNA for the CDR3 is TGTGCCAGCAGCCTCACTTTGGGCGGTGAAAAACTGTTTTTT. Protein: CASSLTLGGEKLFF.

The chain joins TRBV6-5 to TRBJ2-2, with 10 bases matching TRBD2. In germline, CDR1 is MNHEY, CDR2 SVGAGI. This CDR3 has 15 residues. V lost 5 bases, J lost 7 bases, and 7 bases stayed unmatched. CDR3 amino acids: CASSTTSGLNGELFF. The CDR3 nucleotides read TGTGCCAGCAGTACGACTAGCGGGCTAAACGGGGAGCTGTTTTTT.

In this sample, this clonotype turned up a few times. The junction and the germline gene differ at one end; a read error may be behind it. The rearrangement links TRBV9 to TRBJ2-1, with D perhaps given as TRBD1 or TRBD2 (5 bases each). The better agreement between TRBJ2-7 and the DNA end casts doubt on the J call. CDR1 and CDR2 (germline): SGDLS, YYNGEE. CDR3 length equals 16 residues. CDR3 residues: CASSVGPPGPTHEQYF. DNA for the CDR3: TGCGCCAGCAGCGTTGGCCCCCCGGGGCCGACCCACGAGCAGTACTTC.

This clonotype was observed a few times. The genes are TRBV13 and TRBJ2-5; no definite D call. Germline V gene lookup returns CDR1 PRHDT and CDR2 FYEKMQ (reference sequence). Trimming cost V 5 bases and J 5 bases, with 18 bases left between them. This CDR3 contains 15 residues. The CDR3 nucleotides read TGTGCCAGCAGCCCCACTCCCGCCTTCCCGGAGACCCAGTACTTC. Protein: CASSPTPAFPETQYF.

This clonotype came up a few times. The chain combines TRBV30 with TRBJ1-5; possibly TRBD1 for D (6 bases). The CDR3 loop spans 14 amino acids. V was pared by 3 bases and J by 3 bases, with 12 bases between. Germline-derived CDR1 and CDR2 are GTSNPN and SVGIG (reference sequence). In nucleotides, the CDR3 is TGTGCCTGGAGCCAGGGGCTTTTCAATCAGCCCCAGCATTTT. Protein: CAWSQGLFNQPQHF. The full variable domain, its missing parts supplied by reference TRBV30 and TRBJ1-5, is SQTIHQWPATLVQPVGSPLSLECTVEGTSNPNLYWYRQAAGRGLQLLFYSVGIGQISSEVPQNLSASRPQDRQFILSSKKLLLSDSGFYLCAWSQGLFNQPQHFGDGTRLSIL.

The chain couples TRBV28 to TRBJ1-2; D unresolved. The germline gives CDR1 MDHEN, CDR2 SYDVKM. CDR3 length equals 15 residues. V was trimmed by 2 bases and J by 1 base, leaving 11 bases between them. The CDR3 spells CASSLIGRLNYGYTF. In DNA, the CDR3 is TGTGCCAGCAGTTTAATAGGCAGACTTAACTATGGCTACACCTTC.

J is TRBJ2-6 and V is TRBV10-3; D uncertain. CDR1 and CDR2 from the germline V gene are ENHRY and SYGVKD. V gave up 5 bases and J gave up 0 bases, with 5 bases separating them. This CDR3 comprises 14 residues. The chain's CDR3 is CAISTGSGANVLTF. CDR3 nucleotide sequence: TGTGCCATCAGTACCGGCTCTGGGGCCAACGTCCTGACTTTC.

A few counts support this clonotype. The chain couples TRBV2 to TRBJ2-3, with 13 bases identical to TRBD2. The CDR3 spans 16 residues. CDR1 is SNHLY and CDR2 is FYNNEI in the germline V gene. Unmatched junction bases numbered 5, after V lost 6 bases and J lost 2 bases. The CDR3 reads CASSQTSGGLTDTQYF. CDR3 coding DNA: TGTGCCAGCAGCCAGACTAGCGGGGGGCTCACAGATACGCAGTATTTT.